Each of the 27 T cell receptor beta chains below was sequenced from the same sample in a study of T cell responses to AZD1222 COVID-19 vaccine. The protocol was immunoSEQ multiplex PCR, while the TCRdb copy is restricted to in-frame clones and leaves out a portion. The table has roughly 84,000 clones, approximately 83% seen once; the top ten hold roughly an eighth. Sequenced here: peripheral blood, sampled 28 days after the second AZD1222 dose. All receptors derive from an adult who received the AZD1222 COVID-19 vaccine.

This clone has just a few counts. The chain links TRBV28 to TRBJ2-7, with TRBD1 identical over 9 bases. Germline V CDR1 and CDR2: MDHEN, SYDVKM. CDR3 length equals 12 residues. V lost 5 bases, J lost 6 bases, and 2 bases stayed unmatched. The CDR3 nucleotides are TGTGCCAGCAGTGGGACAGGGCGCGAGCAGTACTTC. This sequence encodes CASSGTGREQYF. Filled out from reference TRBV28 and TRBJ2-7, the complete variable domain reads DVKVTQSSRYLVKRTGEKVFLECVQDMDHENMFWYRQDPGLGLRLIYFSYDVKMKEKGDIPEGYSVSREKKERFSLILESASTNQTSMYLCASSGTGREQYFGPGTRLTVT.

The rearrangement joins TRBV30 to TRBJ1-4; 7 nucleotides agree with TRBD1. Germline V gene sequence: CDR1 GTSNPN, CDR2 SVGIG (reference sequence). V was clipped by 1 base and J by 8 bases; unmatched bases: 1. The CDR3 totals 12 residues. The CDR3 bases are TGTGCCTGGAGTGAGACAGGGGAAAAACTGTTTTTT. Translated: CAWSETGEKLFF.

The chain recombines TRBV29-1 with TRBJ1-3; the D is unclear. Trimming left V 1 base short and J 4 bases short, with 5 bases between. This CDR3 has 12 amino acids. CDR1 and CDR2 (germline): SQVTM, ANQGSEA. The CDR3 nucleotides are TGCAGCGTTGAAGTTCAGGGAAACACCATATATTTT. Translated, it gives CSVEVQGNTIYF.

The CDR3 here is CASSLVQKAGVEQFF. In nucleotides, the CDR3 is TGTGCCAGCAGCTTAGTTCAGAAAGCGGGGGTTGAGCAGTTCTTC. The genes are TRBV7-2 and TRBJ2-1; 8 nucleotides line up with TRBD2. From germline, CDR1 is SGHTA and CDR2 FQGNSA. With 1 base clipped from V and 9 bases from J, the junction kept 8 bases outside the gene matches. The CDR3 contains 15 residues.

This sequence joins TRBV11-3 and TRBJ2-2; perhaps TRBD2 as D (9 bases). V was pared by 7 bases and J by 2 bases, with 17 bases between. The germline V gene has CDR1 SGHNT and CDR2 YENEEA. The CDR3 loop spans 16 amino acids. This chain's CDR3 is CASTLAGQANTGELFF. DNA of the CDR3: TGTGCCAGCACCCTAGCGGGACAGGCTAACACCGGGGAGCTGTTTTTT.

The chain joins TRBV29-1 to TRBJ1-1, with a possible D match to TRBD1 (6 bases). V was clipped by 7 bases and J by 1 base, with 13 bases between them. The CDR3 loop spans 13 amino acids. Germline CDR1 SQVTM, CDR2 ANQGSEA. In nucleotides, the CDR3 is TGCAGCGGTTCTGTACAGGGGAACACTGAAGCTTTCTTT. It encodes CSGSVQGNTEAFF.

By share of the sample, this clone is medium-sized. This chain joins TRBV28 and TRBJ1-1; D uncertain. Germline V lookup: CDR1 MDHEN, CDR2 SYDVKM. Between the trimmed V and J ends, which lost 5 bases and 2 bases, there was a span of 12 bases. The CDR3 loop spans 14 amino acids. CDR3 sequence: CASSREILNTEAFF. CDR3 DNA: TGTGCCAGCAGTAGGGAGATACTTAACACTGAAGCTTTCTTT.

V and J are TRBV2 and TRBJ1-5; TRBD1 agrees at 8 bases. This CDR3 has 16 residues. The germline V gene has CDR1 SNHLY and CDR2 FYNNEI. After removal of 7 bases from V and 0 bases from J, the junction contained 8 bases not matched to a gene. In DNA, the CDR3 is TGTGCCAGCACAGGACAGGGAGGATATAGCAATCAGCCCCAGCATTTT. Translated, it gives CASTGQGGYSNQPQHF.

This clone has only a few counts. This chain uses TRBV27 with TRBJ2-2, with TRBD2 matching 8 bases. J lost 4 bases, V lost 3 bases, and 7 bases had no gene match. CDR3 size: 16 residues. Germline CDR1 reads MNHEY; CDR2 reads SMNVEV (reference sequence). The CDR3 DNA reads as TGTGCCAGCAGTTTTCTAGGGGCGGGAGGCACCGGGGAGCTGTTTTTT. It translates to CASSFLGAGGTGELFF.

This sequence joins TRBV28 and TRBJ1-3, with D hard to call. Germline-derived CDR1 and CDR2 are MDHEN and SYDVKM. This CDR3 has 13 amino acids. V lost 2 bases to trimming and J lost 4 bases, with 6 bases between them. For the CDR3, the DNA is TGTGCCAGCAGTTTACTCAGAGGAAACACCATATATTTT. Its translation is CASSLLRGNTIYF.

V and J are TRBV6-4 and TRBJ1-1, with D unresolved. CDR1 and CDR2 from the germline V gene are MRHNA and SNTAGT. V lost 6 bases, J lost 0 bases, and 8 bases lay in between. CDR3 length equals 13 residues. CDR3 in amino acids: CASSATVNTEAFF. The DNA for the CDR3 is TGTGCCAGCAGCGCCACAGTGAACACTGAAGCTTTCTTT.

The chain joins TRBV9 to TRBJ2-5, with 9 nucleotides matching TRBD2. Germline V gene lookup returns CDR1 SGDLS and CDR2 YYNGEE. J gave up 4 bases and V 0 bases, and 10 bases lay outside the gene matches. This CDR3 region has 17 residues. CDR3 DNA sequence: TGTGCCAGCAGCGTAGTTACTAGCGGGTATTGGGGAGAGACCCAGTACTTC. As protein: CASSVVTSGYWGETQYF.

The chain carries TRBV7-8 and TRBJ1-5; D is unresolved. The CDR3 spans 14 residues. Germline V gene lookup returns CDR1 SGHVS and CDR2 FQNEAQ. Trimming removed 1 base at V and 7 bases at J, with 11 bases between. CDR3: CASSLGAESQPQHF. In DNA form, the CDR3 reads TGTGCCAGCAGCTTAGGTGCGGAGTCCCAGCCCCAGCATTTT.

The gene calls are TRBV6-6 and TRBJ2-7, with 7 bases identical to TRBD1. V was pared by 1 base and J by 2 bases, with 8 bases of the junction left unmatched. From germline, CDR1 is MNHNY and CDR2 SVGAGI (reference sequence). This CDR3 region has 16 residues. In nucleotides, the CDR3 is TGTGCCAGCAGTTACTTCCCCCCAGGACAGGCCTACGAGCAGTACTTC. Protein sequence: CASSYFPPGQAYEQYF.

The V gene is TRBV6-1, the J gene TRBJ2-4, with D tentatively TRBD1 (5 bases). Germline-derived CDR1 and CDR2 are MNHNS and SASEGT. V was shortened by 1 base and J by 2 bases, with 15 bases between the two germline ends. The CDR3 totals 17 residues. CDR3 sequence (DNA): TGTGCCAGCAGTGAAGATATGGGCAGGGCAACCAAAAACATTCAGTACTTC. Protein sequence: CASSEDMGRATKNIQYF.

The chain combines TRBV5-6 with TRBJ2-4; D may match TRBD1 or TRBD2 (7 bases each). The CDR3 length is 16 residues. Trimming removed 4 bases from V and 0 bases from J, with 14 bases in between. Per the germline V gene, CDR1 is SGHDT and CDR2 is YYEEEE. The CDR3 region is CASSMTGRVAKNIQYF. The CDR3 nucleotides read TGTGCCAGCAGCATGACAGGGAGGGTAGCCAAAAACATTCAGTACTTC.

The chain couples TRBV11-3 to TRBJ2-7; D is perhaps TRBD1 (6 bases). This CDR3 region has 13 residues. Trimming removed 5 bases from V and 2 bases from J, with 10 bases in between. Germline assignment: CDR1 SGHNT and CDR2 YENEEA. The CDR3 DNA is TGTGCCAGCAGCCTGGGGACACCCTACGAGCAGTACTTC. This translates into CASSLGTPYEQYF.

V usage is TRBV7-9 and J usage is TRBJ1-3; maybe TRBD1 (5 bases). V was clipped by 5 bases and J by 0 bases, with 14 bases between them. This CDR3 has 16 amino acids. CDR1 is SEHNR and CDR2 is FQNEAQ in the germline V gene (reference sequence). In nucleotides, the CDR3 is TGTGCCAGCAGCCAACAGGTCGGGAGCTCTGGAAACACCATATATTTT. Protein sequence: CASSQQVGSSGNTIYF. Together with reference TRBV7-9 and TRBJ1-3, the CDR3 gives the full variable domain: DTGVSQNPRHKITKRGQNVTFRCDPISEHNRLYWYRQTLGQGPEFLTYFQNEAQLEKSRLLSDRFSAERPKGSFSTLEIQRTEQGDSAMYLCASSQQVGSSGNTIYFGEGSWLTVV.

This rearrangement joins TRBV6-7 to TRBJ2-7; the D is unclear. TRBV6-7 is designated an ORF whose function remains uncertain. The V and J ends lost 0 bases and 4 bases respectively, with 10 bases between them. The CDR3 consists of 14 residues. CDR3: CASSYSSQLYEQYV. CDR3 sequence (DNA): TGTGCCAGCAGTTACTCGAGCCAGCTGTACGAGCAGTACGTC.

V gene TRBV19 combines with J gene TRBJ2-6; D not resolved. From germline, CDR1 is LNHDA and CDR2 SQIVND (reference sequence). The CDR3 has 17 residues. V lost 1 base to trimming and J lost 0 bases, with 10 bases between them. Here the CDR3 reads CASSIVQPSSGANVLTF. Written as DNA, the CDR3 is TGTGCCAGTAGTATAGTACAGCCAAGCTCTGGGGCCAACGTCCTGACTTTC. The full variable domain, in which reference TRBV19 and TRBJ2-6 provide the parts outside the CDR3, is DGGITQSPKYLFRKEGQNVTLSCEQNLNHDAMYWYRQDPGQGLRLIYYSQIVNDFQKGDIAEGYSVSREKKESFPLTVTSAQKNPTAFYLCASSIVQPSSGANVLTFGAGSRLTVL.

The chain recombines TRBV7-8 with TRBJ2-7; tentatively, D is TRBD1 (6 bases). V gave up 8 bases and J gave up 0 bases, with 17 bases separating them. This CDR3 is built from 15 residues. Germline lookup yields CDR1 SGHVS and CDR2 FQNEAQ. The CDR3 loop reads CASHQSGGNSYEQYF. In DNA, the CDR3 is TGTGCCAGCCATCAGTCTGGGGGCAACTCCTACGAGCAGTACTTC.

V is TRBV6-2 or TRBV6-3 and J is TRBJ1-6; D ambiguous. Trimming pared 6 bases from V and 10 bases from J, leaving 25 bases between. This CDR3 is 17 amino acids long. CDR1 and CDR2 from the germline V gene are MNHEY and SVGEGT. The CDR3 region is CASSPASQVSRGSPLHF. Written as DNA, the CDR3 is TGTGCCAGCAGCCCGGCATCCCAGGTATCCCGTGGATCACCCCTCCACTTT.

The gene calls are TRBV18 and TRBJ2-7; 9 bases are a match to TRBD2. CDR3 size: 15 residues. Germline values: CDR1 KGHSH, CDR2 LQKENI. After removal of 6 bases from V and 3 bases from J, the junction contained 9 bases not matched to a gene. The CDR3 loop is CASSSAGGNSYEQYF. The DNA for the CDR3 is TGTGCCAGCTCTTCCGCGGGGGGGAATAGCTACGAGCAGTACTTC.

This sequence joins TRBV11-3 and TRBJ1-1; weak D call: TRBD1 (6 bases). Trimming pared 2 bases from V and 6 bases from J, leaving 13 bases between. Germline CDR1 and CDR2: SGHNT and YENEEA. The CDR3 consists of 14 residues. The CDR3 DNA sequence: TGTGCCAGCAGCTTACAGGGGCCCCAGGCTGAAGCTTTCTTT. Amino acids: CASSLQGPQAEAFF.

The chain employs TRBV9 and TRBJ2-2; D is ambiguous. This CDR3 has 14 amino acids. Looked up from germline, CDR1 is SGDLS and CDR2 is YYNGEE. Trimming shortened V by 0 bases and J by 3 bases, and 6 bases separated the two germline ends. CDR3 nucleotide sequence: TGTGCCAGCAGCGTAGACGATTACACCGGGGAGCTGTTTTTT. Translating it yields CASSVDDYTGELFF.

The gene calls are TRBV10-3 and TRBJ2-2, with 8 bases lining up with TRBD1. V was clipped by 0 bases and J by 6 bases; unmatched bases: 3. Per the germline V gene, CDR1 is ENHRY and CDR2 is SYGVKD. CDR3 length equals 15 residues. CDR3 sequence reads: CAISESQGAAGELFF. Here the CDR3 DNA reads TGTGCCATCAGTGAGTCGCAGGGGGCGGCCGGGGAGCTGTTTTTT.

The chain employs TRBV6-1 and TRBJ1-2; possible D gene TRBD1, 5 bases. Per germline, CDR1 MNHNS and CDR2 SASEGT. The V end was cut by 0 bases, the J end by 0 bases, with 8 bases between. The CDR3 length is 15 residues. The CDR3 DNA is TGTGCCAGCAGTGAAGCGTCAGGGCCTAACTATGGCTACACCTTC. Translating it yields CASSEASGPNYGYTF.